This passage covers 25 T cell receptor beta chains from one sample sequenced in a study of control samples from healthy donors and cancer patients. Produced via immunoSEQ multiplex PCR; TCRdb's table is partial and in-frame only. Among about 120,000 clones, around 88% were seen once, and the ten largest hold roughly 3.3%. Source material: blood. The receptors originated from a middle-aged man in good health.

The chain links TRBV2 to TRBJ1-1; 8 bases are a match to TRBD1. J was trimmed by 7 bases and V by 6 bases; bases with no gene match: 10. Per the germline V gene, CDR1 is SNHLY and CDR2 is FYNNEI. This CDR3 has 14 amino acids. The CDR3 coding sequence is TGTGCCAGCAGGGAGATTACAGGGGGAGGTGAAGCTTTCTTT. It yields the protein CASREITGGGEAFF.

The chain combines TRBV19 with TRBJ1-5, with D possibly being TRBD1 (5 bases). Germline assignment: CDR1 LNHDA and CDR2 SQIVND (reference sequence). CDR3 length: 14 amino acids. Deletions cut 9 bases from V and 3 bases from J, with 15 bases between. Here the CDR3 DNA reads TGTGCCAGCTATGGGGGGGGGATCAATCAGCCCCAGCATTTT. Translating gives CASYGGGINQPQHF.

The genes are TRBV24-1 and TRBJ2-3, with 9 bases identical to TRBD2. The V gene's germline CDR1 is KGHDR and CDR2 SFDVKD. J gave up 4 bases and V 1 base, and 5 bases lay outside the gene matches. CDR3 length: 16 residues. The CDR3 loop is CATSDFGGGVADTQYF. CDR3 nucleotides: TGTGCCACCAGTGATTTCGGCGGGGGGGTAGCAGATACGCAGTATTTT.

V gene TRBV7-2 combines with J gene TRBJ1-1; a possible D gene is TRBD1 (5 bases). Trimming shortened V by 2 bases and J by 0 bases, and 10 bases separated the two germline ends. CDR3 length: 15 residues. The V gene's germline CDR1 is SGHTA and CDR2 FQGNSA. CDR3: CASSLLDSMNTEAFF. Written as DNA, the CDR3 is TGTGCCAGCAGCTTACTTGACAGTATGAACACTGAAGCTTTCTTT.

The rearrangement joins TRBV9 to TRBJ2-7, with 14 bases that match TRBD2. Germline-derived CDR1 and CDR2 are SGDLS and YYNGEE. The CDR3 extends over 15 amino acids. V trimming: 4 bases; J trimming: 2 bases; junction bases outside the gene matches: 2. DNA of the CDR3: TGTGCCAGCAGCCCGACTAGCGGGGGGGCCTACGAGCAGTACTTC. Protein product: CASSPTSGGAYEQYF.

This chain connects TRBV7-9 to TRBJ1-6; D is uncertain. Trimming took 2 bases from V and 7 from J, leaving 15 bases between them. The CDR3 is 16 residues long. Germline assignment: CDR1 SEHNR and CDR2 FQNEAQ (reference sequence). The CDR3 DNA reads TGTGCCAGCAGCTTATTGCGCGGCCAGAAGAATTCACCCCTCCACTTT. The encoded protein is CASSLLRGQKNSPLHF.

The J gene is TRBJ2-2, the V gene TRBV9; the D is unclear. V was clipped by 0 bases and J by 1 base, with 7 bases between them. CDR3 length: 15 amino acids. The germline CDR1 and CDR2 sequences are SGDLS and YYNGEE. The CDR3 reads CASSVEPGNTGELFF. Written as DNA, the CDR3 is TGTGCCAGCAGCGTAGAACCGGGGAACACCGGGGAGCTGTTTTTT.

V usage is TRBV5-8 and J usage is TRBJ1-5, with 7 bases matching TRBD1. The CDR3 loop spans 17 amino acids. Germline assignment: CDR1 SGHTS and CDR2 YDEGEE. Trimming removed 4 bases from V and 3 bases from J; junction bases left unmatched: 13. The CDR3 reads CASSGGFGTVSNQPQHF. In nucleotides, the CDR3 is TGTGCCAGCAGCGGAGGGTTCGGGACAGTTTCCAATCAGCCCCAGCATTTT. Supplemented by reference TRBV5-8 and TRBJ1-5, the full variable domain reads EAGVTQSPTHLIKTRGQQATLRCSPISGHTSVYWYQQALGLGLQFLLWYDEGEERNRGNFPPRFSGRQFPNYSSELNVNALELEDSALYLCASSGGFGTVSNQPQHFGDGTRLSIL.

This chain joins TRBV30 and TRBJ2-7, with 8 nucleotides matching TRBD2. The CDR3 is 12 amino acids. After removal of 3 bases from V and 3 bases from J, the junction contained 1 base not matched to a gene. Germline loops: CDR1 GTSNPN, CDR2 SVGIG (reference sequence). The chain's CDR3 is CAWSGGVYEQYF. CDR3 DNA: TGTGCCTGGAGCGGGGGGGTCTACGAGCAGTACTTC.

The chain uses TRBV4-1 and TRBJ2-7; D not certain. Germline CDR1 MGHRA, CDR2 YSYEKL. V was pared by 1 base and J by 4 bases, with 17 bases between. There are 16 residues in the CDR3. The CDR3 sequence: CASSQAPGDQRYEQYF. The CDR3 DNA sequence: TGCGCCAGCAGCCAAGCCCCTGGGGATCAGAGATACGAGCAGTACTTC.

The chain joins TRBV6-5 to TRBJ1-1, with D maybe TRBD1 (5 bases). The V gene's germline CDR1 is MNHEY and CDR2 SVGAGI. Deletions cut 9 bases from V and 4 bases from J, with 18 bases between. This CDR3 contains 14 residues. CDR3 coding DNA: TGTGCCAGTGCTTCTGTCGGGGGGATCACTGAAGCTTTCTTT. This codes for CASASVGGITEAFF.

The chain employs TRBV3-1 (or the pseudogene TRBV3-2) and TRBJ1-3, with D hard to call. Per the germline V gene, CDR1 is LGHDT and CDR2 is YNNKEL (reference sequence). The CDR3 sequence is 14 residues long. The V and J ends lost 6 bases and 3 bases respectively, with 12 bases between them. CDR3 DNA: TGTGCCAGCAGTCCCGACATTGGTGGAAACACCATATATTTT. The encoded protein is CASSPDIGGNTIYF.

The chain uses TRBV11-3 and TRBJ1-2; D unclear. This CDR3 region has 13 residues. From germline, CDR1 is SGHNT and CDR2 YENEEA. The V end was cut by 5 bases, the J end by 0 bases, with 7 bases between. The CDR3 reads CASSTRSNYGYTF. The CDR3 bases are TGTGCCAGCAGCACCCGATCTAACTATGGCTACACCTTC.

The genes are TRBV18 and TRBJ1-3; no reliable D call. Trimming removed 8 bases at V and 0 bases at J, with 14 bases between. The CDR3 spans 15 residues. Germline V gene lookup returns CDR1 KGHSH and CDR2 LQKENI. This chain's CDR3 is CASTTGAHSGNTIYF. The DNA for the CDR3 is TGTGCCAGCACCACGGGAGCGCACTCTGGAAACACCATATATTTT.

This clone appeared a few times. V gene TRBV7-9 combines with J gene TRBJ2-3, with D perhaps TRBD1 (5 bases). Germline V gene data show CDR1 as SEHNR and CDR2 as FQNEAQ (reference sequence). Trimming shortened V by 1 base and J by 11 bases, and 13 bases separated the two germline ends. The CDR3 sequence is 13 residues long. This CDR3 reads CASSLVAGNMQYF. CDR3 DNA: TGTGCCAGCAGCTTAGTGGCAGGGAACATGCAGTATTTT.

The chain combines TRBV5-6 with TRBJ1-3, with TRBD1 identical over 7 bases. The CDR3 runs to 16 residues. In germline, CDR1 is SGHDT, CDR2 YYEEEE. The trim removed 0 bases at V and 0 bases at J, leaving 3 bases unmatched. CDR3 DNA sequence: TGTGCCAGCAGCTTGGCCGGGACAGCCTCTGGAAACACCATATATTTT. This encodes CASSLAGTASGNTIYF.

The V and J genes are TRBV10-1 and TRBJ1-1, with D unclear. This CDR3 has 15 amino acids. V was pared by 0 bases and J by 4 bases, with 12 bases between. The germline gives CDR1 WNHNN, CDR2 SYGVQD (reference sequence). The CDR3 region is CASSESTGSGTEAFF. CDR3 DNA sequence: TGCGCCAGCAGTGAGTCGACGGGGAGCGGCACTGAAGCTTTCTTT.

The V and J genes are TRBV30 and TRBJ2-5, with 11 bases identical to TRBD2. Germline V gives CDR1 GTSNPN, CDR2 SVGIG (reference sequence). The CDR3 consists of 15 residues. V shed 3 bases, J shed 7 bases, and the junction held 10 bases outside the gene matches. CDR3 bases: TGTGCCTGGAGGCCTACTAGCGGGGGCCTCCGGACCCAGTACTTC. Amino acid sequence: CAWRPTSGGLRTQYF.

The chain has TRBV30 and TRBJ2-7; TRBD1 is a possible D gene (5 bases). Germline V CDR1 and CDR2: GTSNPN, SVGIG (reference sequence). Trimming pared 1 base from V and 2 bases from J, leaving 12 bases between. This CDR3 region has 14 residues. CDR3 region: CAWSDRLGTYEQYF. The CDR3, as DNA: TGTGCCTGGAGTGACAGGTTGGGTACCTACGAGCAGTACTTC.

V is TRBV30 and J is TRBJ2-6; perhaps TRBD2 as D (6 bases). The CDR3 is 15 residues long. Germline V gene lookup returns CDR1 GTSNPN and CDR2 SVGIG (reference sequence). Trimming pared 1 base from V and 1 base from J, leaving 8 bases between. The CDR3 DNA reads as TGTGCCTGGAGTGCAGGGAGGTCTGGGGCCAACGTCCTGACTTTC. This translates into CAWSAGRSGANVLTF.

This chain links TRBV6-2 or TRBV6-3 with TRBJ1-2; no clear D gene. With 6 bases removed from V and 7 bases from J, the gap between germline ends came to 15 bases. The CDR3 extends over 13 amino acids. Germline V gene sequence: CDR1 MNHEY, CDR2 SVGEGT. This chain's CDR3 is CASSPESVSGYTF. CDR3 bases: TGTGCCAGCAGCCCAGAATCCGTCAGTGGCTACACCTTC.

This chain uses TRBV25-1 with TRBJ1-4; TRBD1 matches at 7 bases. Germline V gene data show CDR1 as MGHDK and CDR2 as SYGVNS. Trimming took 3 bases from V and 7 from J; bases not matched to a gene: 8. The CDR3 is 15 residues long. The CDR3 coding sequence is TGTGCCAGCAGTGATCGGGACAGAGTAGGTGAAAAACTGTTTTTT. Translated, it gives CASSDRDRVGEKLFF.

V gene TRBV10-1 combines with J gene TRBJ2-1, with D perhaps TRBD1 (7 bases). Trimming shortened V by 3 bases and J by 4 bases, and 10 bases separated the two germline ends. The CDR3 loop spans 14 amino acids. CDR1 and CDR2 (germline): WNHNN, SYGVQD (reference sequence). CDR3 region: CASSDQGGYNEQFF. As DNA, the CDR3 is TGCGCCAGCAGTGACCAGGGGGGATACAATGAGCAGTTCTTC.

This clone occurred once. This rearrangement joins TRBV7-2 to TRBJ2-7; D may be TRBD1 (6 bases). With 0 bases removed from V and 0 bases from J, the gap between germline ends came to 9 bases. The CDR3 is made up of 15 amino acids. Germline CDR1 is SGHTA and CDR2 is FQGNSA. This CDR3 is CASSLAAGDSYEQYF. The CDR3 nucleotides are TGTGCCAGCAGCTTAGCTGCAGGGGACTCCTACGAGCAGTACTTC.

This chain uses TRBV24-1 with TRBJ1-4; D may be TRBD1 (6 bases). Trimming took off 2 bases at V and 11 bases at J, with 11 bases between the two ends. The CDR3 contains 13 residues. The germline V gene encodes CDR1 KGHDR and CDR2 SFDVKD. CDR3 DNA: TGTGCCACCAGTGATTCTGGGGGACACAAACTGTTTTTT. It translates to CATSDSGGHKLFF.